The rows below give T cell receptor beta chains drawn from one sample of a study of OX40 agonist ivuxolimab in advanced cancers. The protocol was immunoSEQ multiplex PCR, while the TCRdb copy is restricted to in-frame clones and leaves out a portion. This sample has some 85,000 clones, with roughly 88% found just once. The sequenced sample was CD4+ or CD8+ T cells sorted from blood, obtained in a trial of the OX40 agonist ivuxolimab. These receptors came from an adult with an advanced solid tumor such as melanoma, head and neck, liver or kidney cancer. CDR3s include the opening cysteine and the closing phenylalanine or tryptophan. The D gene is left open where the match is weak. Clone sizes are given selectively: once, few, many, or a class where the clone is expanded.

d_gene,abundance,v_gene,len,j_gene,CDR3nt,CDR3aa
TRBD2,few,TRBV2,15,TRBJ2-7,TGTGCCAGCATCGATGTAGCGGGAATCACCTACGAGCAGTACTTC,CASIDVAGITYEQYF
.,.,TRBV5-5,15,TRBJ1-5,TGTGCCAGCAGCCCGCGGTCCGAGGGGAATCAGCCCCAGCATTTT,CASSPRSEGNQPQHF
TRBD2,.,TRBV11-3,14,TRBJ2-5,TGTGCCAGCAGCCCGGGACTACGCCAAGAGACCCAGTACTTC,CASSPGLRQETQYF
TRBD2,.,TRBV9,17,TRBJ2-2,TGTGCCAGCAGCCACCTGGGTAGCGGGGGCGGCACCGGGGAGCTGTTTTTT,CASSHLGSGGGTGELFF
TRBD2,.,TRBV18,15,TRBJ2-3,TGTGCCAGCTCACCGGTGACTAGCAGCACAGATACGCAGTATTTT,CASSPVTSSTDTQYF
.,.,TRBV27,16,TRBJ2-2,TGTGCCAGCAGTTTAACGGGGGCTACGAACACCGGGGAGCTGTTTTTT,CASSLTGATNTGELFF
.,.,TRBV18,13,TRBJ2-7,TGTGCCAGCTCACGAGACAGGTCCTACGAGCAGTACTTC,CASSRDRSYEQYF
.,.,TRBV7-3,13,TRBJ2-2,TGTGCCAGCAGGTTGGCAGGGCCCGGGGAGCTGTTTTTT,CASRLAGPGELFF
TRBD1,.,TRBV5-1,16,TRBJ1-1,TGCGCCAGCAGCTTGGTAGGCGGGACAGGGGGCACTGAAGCTTTCTTT,CASSLVGGTGGTEAFF
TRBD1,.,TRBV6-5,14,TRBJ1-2,TGTGCCAGCAGGAGACAGGGGCTGCACTATGGCTACACCTTC,CASRRQGLHYGYTF
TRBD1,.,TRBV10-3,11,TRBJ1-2,TGTGCCATCAGGACAGGGGATGGCTACACCTTC,CAIRTGDGYTF
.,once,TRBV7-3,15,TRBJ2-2,TGTGCCAGCACCTTTCTTCAGGGAACAAGCGGGGAGCTGTTTTTT,CASTFLQGTSGELFF
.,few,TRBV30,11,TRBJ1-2,TGTGCCTGGAGCAGGGCCCTGGGCTACACCTTC,CAWSRALGYTF
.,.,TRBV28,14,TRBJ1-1,TGTGCCAGCAGTGTCGGGGGCCCGAACACTGAAGCTTTCTTT,CASSVGGPNTEAFF
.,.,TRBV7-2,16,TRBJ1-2,TGTGCCAGCAGCTTAGATCGTCGGGGGACTCACTATGGCTACACCTTC,CASSLDRRGTHYGYTF
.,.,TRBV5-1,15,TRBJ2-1,TGCGCCAGCAGCTTACAGGGAGGTGGGAACACTGAGCAGTTCTTC,CASSLQGGGNTEQFF
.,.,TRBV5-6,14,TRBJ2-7,TGTGCCAGCAGCTTGTTGGGTGGGTCCTACGAGCAGTACTTC,CASSLLGGSYEQYF
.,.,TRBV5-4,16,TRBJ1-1,TGTGCCAGCAGTCCGGGGCAAAGGACTCGGGACACTGAAGCTTTCTTT,CASSPGQRTRDTEAFF
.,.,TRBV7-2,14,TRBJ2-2,TGTGCCAGCAACCGACAGACGAACACCGGGGAGCTGTTTTTT,CASNRQTNTGELFF
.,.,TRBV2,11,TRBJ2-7,TGTGCCAGCACAGGGTCCTACGAGCAGTACTTC,CASTGSYEQYF
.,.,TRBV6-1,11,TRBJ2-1,TGTGCCAGCAGTGCTGGCAATGAGCAGTTCTTC,CASSAGNEQFF
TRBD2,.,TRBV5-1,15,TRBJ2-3,TGCGCCAGCAGCTTGGATGGACTAGCGACTGATACGCAGTATTTT,CASSLDGLATDTQYF
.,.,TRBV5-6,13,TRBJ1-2,TGTGCCAGCAGCCCCGACGGGGGATATGGCTACACCTTC,CASSPDGGYGYTF
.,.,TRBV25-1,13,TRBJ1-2,TGTGCCACCCGAGTCGAAGGACTATATGGCTACACCTTC,CATRVEGLYGYTF
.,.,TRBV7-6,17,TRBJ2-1,TGTGCCAGCAGCTTAGAAGGAGGGGGGAGCTCCTACAATGAGCAGTTCTTC,CASSLEGGGSSYNEQFF
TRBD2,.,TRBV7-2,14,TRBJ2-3,TGTGCCAGCAGCCGCGGGGGGAGTGCAGATACGCAGTATTTT,CASSRGGSADTQYF
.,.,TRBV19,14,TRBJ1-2,TGTGCCAGTTCAATATCCCGGGGGAGCTATGGCTACACCTTC,CASSISRGSYGYTF
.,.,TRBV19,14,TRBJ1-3,TGTGCCAGTAGTACAGGGGCGGCTGGAAACACCATATATTTT,CASSTGAAGNTIYF
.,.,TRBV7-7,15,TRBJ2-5,TGTGCCAGCAGCTTAGAGGCGACAGCACAAGAGACCCAGTACTTC,CASSLEATAQETQYF
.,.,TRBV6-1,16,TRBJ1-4,TGTGCCAGCAGTGAAGGGGCGTCAGGATTTAATGAAAAACTGTTTTTT,CASSEGASGFNEKLFF
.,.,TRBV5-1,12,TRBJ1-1,TGCGCCAGCAGCTTGGGGTCCGGCCTCTTACTCTTT,CASSLGSGLLLF
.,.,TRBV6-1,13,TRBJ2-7,TGTGCCAGCATGGGAGGGGGCGCCTACGAGCAGTACTTC,CASMGGGAYEQYF
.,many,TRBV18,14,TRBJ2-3,TGTGCCAGCTCACCAGGGGTCCCGGGGCTAACGCAGTATTTT,CASSPGVPGLTQYF
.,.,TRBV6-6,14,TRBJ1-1,TGTGCCAGCAGTTACGGTGTAGGTTATACTGAAGCTTTCTTT,CASSYGVGYTEAFF
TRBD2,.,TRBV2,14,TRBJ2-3,TGTGCCAGCAGGGCTAGCGGGGGCCGGGATACGCAGTATTTT,CASRASGGRDTQYF
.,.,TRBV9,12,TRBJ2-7,TGTGCCAGCAGCCCTAGCTCCTACGAGCAGTACTTC,CASSPSSYEQYF
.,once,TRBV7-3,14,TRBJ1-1,TGTGCCAGCAGCCACGGACCTCAGAACACTGAAGCTTTCTTT,CASSHGPQNTEAFF
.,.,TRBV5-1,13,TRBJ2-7,TGCGCCAGCAGCTTGGGGCAGAAGGTAGAGCAGTACTTC,CASSLGQKVEQYF
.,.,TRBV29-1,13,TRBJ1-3,TGCAGCGTTGGGGGGGCCGTTGGAAACACCATATATTTT,CSVGGAVGNTIYF
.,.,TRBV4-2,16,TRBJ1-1,TGTGCCAGCAGCCAAGACAGGGACGCGGTGAACACTGAAGCTTTCTTT,CASSQDRDAVNTEAFF
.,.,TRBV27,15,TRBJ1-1,TGTGCCAGCAGTGGACGGACACGTCAAAGGACTGAAGCTTTCTTT,CASSGRTRQRTEAFF
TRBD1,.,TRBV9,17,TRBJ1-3,TGTGCCAGCAGCGTGACGGGACAGGGCCACTCTGGAAACACCATATATTTT,CASSVTGQGHSGNTIYF
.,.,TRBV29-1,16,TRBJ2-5,TGCAGCGTTTTGAACCTAGGCCGGCAGGCTCGCGAGACCCAGTACTTC,CSVLNLGRQARETQYF
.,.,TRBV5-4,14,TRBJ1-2,TGTGCCAGCAGCTTGGGACAGGCCAACTATGGCTACACCTTC,CASSLGQANYGYTF
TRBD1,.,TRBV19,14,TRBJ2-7,TGTGCCAGTAGGAGGACAGGTTCTTCCTACGAGCAGTACTTC,CASRRTGSSYEQYF
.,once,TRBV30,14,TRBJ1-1,TGTGCCTGGAGTCTGGGACTGAGGAACACTGAAGCTTTCTTT,CAWSLGLRNTEAFF
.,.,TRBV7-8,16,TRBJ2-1,TGTGCCAGCAGCTTAGTGGGTGGGGCCACCTACAATGAGCAGTTCTTC,CASSLVGGATYNEQFF
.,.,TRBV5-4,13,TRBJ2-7,TGTGCCAGCAGCTTGGGAGGGCAGTACGAGCAGTACTTC,CASSLGGQYEQYF
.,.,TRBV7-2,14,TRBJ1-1,TGTGCCAGCAGCCCCCCAAAACATCCTCGACGGGCTTTCTTT,CASSPPKHPRRAFF
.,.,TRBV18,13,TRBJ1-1,TGTGCCAGCTCACCACGTTTGGACACTGAAGCTTTCTTT,CASSPRLDTEAFF
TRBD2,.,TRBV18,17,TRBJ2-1,TGTGCCAGCTCACTAACTAGCGGGGGGGCTTCCTACAATGAGCAGTTCTTC,CASSLTSGGASYNEQFF
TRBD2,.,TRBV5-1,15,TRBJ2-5,TGCGCCAGTAGGACTAGCGGGGGACCGGGGGAGACCCAGTACTTC,CASRTSGGPGETQYF
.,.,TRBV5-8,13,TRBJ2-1,TGTGCCAGCAGCTTGGACAGGTACAATGAGCAGTTCTTC,CASSLDRYNEQFF
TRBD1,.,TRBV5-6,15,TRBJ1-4,TGTGCCAGCAGCTCGCTTCAGGGGGCCCATGAAAAACTGTTTTTT,CASSSLQGAHEKLFF
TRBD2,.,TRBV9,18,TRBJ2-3,TGTGCCAGCAGCGTAACTTTCGGCGGGGGGCATCCGAGAGATACGCAGTATTTT,CASSVTFGGGHPRDTQYF
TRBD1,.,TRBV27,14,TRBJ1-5,TGTGCCAGCAGCCCCGGGACAGGCAATCAGCCCCAGCATTTT,CASSPGTGNQPQHF
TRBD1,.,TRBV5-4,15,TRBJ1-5,TGTGCCAGCAGCTCAACGACAGGGGAGGGCCAGCCCCAGCATTTT,CASSSTTGEGQPQHF
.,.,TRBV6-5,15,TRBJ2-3,TGTGCCAGCTCCCAAGCGCTTGCCACCACAGATACGCAGTATTTT,CASSQALATTDTQYF